This TCR beta chain is from a study of glioma-infiltrating T cells after dendritic cell vaccination. Study-wide context: Glioblastoma patients came from Phase I and II dendritic cell vaccination trials.

The PCR used 60 V beta and 13 J beta primers. Assay used: immunoSEQ multiplex PCR; TCRdb lists only in-frame clones, some missing. The sample has 80,000 to 100,000 clones; approximately 84% are singletons. The germline V gene has CDR1 MDHEN and CDR2 SYDVKM. This CDR3 is built from 14 residues. With 5 bases clipped from V and 5 bases from J, the junction kept 6 bases outside the gene matches. Time point: after dendritic cell vaccination, including at tumor progression/relapse. Sequencing was performed on blood, taken after dendritic cell vaccination. This chain connects TRBV28 to TRBJ1-1; 9 bases agree with TRBD1. This receptor was identified in a human donor with glioblastoma. CDR3 bases: TGTGCCAGCAGTCCAAACAGGGGGCTGACTGAAGCTTTCTTT. Its protein product is CASSPNRGLTEAFF. Based on the CDR3 plus reference TRBV28 and TRBJ1-1, the full variable domain is DVKVTQSSRYLVKRTGEKVFLECVQDMDHENMFWYRQDPGLGLRLIYFSYDVKMKEKGDIPEGYSVSREKKERFSLILESASTNQTSMYLCASSPNRGLTEAFFGQGTRLTVV.